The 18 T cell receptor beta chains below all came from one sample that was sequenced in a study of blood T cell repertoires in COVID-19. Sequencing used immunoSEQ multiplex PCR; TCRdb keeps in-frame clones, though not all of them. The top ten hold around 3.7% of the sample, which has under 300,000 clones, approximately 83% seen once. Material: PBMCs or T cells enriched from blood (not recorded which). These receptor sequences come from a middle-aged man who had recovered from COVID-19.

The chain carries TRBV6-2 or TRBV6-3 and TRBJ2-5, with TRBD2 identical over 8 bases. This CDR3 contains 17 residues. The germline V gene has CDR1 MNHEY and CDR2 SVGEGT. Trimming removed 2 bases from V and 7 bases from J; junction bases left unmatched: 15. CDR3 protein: CASSYRAAGGLERTQYF. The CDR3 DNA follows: TGTGCCAGCAGTTACCGGGCCGCGGGGGGTTTGGAGCGGACCCAGTACTTC.

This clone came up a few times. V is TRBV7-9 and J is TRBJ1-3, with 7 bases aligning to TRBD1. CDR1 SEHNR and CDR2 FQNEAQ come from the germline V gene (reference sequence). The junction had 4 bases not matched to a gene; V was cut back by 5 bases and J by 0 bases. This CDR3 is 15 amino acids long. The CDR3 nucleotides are TGTGCCAGCAGCCCCCGGGACAGCTCTGGAAACACCATATATTTT. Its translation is CASSPRDSSGNTIYF.

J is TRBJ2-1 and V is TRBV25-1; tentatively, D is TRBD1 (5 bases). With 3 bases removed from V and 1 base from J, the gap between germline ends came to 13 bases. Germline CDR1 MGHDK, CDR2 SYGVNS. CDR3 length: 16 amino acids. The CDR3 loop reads CASSDFLPGSYNEQFF. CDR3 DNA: TGTGCCAGCAGTGACTTTCTGCCAGGGTCCTACAATGAGCAGTTCTTC.

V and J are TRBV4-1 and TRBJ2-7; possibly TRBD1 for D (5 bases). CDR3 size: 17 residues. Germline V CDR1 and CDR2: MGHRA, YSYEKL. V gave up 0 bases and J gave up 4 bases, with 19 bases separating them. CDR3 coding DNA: TGCGCCAGCAGCCAAGAAGATGCGCAGGGTGGTGGTTACGAGCAGTACTTC. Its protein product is CASSQEDAQGGGYEQYF.

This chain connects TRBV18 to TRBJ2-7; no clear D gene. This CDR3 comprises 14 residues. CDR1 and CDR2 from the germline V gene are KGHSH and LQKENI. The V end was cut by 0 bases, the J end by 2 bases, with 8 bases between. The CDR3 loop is CASSPPRVPYEQYF. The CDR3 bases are TGTGCCAGCTCACCACCTCGGGTTCCCTACGAGCAGTACTTC. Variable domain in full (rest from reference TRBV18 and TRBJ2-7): NAGVMQNPRHLVRRRGQEARLRCSPMKGHSHVYWYRQLPEEGLKFMVYLQKENIIDESGMPKERFSAEFPKEGPSILRIQQVVRGDSAAYFCASSPPRVPYEQYFGPGTRLTVT.

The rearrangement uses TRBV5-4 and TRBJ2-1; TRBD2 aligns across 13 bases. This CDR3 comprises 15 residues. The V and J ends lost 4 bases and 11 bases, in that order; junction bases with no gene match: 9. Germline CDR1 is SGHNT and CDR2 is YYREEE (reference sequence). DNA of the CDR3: TGTGCCAGCAGCGCGGTGACTAGCGGGGGGCAAAAGCAGTTCTTC. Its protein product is CASSAVTSGGQKQFF.

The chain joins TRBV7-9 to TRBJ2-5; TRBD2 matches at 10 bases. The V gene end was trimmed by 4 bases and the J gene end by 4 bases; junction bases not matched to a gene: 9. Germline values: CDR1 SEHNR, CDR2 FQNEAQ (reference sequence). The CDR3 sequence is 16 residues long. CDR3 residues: CASSSPVLAGSETQYF. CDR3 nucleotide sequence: TGTGCCAGCAGCTCACCCGTACTAGCGGGGTCAGAGACCCAGTACTTC.

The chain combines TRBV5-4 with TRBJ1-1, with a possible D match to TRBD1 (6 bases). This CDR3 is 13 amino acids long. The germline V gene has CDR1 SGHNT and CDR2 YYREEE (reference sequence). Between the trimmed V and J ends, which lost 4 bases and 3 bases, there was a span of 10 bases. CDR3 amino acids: CASSPKGDTEAFF. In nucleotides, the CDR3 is TGTGCCAGCAGCCCAAAGGGGGACACTGAAGCTTTCTTT.

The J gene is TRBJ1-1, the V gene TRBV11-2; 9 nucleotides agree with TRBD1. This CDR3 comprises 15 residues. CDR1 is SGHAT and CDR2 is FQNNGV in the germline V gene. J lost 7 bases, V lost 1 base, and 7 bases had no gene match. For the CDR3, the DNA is TGTGCCAGCAGCTTAGTGGCACAGGGGGCGGGTGAAGCTTTCTTT. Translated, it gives CASSLVAQGAGEAFF.

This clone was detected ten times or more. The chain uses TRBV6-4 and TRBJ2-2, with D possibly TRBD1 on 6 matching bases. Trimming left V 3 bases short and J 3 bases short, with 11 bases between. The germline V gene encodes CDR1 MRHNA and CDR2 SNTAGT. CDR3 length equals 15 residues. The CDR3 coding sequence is TGTGCCAGCAGTGAAGGCAGGGGTGACACCGGGGAGCTGTTTTTT. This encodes CASSEGRGDTGELFF.

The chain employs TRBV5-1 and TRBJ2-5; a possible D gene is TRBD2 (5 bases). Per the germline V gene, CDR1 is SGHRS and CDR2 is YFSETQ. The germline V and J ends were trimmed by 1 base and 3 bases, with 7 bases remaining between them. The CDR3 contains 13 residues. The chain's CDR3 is CASSLFGEETQYF. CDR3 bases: TGCGCCAGCAGCTTGTTCGGGGAAGAGACCCAGTACTTC.

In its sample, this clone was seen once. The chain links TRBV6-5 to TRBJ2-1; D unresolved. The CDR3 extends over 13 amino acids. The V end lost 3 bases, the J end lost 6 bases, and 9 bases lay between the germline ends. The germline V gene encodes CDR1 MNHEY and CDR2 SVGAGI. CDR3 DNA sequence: TGTGCCAGCAGTTATCCCACAGCCAATGAGCAGTTCTTC. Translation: CASSYPTANEQFF.

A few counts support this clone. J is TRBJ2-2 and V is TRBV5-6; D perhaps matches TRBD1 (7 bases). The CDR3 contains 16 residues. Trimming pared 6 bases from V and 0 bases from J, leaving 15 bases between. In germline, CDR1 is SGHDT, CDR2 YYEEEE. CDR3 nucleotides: TGTGCCAGCACAAAAGGAGGGGGCACGAACACCGGGGAGCTGTTTTTT. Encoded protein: CASTKGGGTNTGELFF.

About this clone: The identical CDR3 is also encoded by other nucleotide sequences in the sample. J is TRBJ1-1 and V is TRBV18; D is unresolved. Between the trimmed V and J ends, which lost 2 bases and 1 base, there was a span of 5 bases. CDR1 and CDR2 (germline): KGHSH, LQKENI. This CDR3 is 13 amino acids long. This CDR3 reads CASSPGQNTEAFF. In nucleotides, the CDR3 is TGTGCCAGCTCACCAGGGCAGAACACTGAAGCTTTCTTT.

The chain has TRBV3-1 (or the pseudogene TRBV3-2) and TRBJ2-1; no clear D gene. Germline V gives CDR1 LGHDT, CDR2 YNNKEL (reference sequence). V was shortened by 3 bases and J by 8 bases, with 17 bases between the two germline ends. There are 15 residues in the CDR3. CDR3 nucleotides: TGTGCCAGCAGCCAGGCGGTCCGTCCCTCATATGAGCAGTTCTTC. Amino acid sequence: CASSQAVRPSYEQFF.

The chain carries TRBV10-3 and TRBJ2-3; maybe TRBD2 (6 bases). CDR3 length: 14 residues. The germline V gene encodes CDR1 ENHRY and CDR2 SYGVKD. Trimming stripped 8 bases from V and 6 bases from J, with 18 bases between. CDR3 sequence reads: CAIRRDFSVDTQYF. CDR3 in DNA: TGTGCCATCCGCCGGGACTTTAGTGTGGATACGCAGTATTTT.

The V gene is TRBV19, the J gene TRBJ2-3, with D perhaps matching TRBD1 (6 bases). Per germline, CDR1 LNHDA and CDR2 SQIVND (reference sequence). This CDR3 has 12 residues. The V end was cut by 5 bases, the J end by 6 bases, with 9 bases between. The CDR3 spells CASSSRGDTQYF. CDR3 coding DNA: TGTGCCAGTAGTTCGAGGGGGGATACGCAGTATTTT. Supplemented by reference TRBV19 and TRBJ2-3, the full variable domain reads DGGITQSPKYLFRKEGQNVTLSCEQNLNHDAMYWYRQDPGQGLRLIYYSQIVNDFQKGDIAEGYSVSREKKESFPLTVTSAQKNPTAFYLCASSSRGDTQYFGPGTRLTVL.

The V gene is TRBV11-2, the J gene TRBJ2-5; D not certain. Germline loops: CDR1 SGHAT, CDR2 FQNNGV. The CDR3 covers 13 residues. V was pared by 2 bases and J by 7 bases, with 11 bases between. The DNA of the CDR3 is TGTGCCAGCAGCTTACTAGTCGTCGGGACCCAGTACTTC. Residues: CASSLLVVGTQYF.